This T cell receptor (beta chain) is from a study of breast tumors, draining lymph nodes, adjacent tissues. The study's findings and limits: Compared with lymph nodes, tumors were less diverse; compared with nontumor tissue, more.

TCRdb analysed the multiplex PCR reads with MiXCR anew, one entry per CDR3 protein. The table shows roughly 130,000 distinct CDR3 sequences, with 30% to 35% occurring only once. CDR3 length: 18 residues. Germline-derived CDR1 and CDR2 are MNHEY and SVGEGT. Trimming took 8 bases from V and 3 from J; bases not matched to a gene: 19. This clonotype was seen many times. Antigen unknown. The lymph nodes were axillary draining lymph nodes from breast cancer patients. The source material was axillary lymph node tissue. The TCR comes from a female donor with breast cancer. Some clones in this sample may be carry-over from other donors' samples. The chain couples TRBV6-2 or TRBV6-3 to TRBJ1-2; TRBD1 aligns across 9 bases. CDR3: CASSINPLLTGGYYGYTF. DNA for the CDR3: TGTGCCAGCTCGATAAACCCCCTTTTGACAGGGGGATACTATGGCTACACCTTC.